Here is one T cell receptor beta chain with its context. The antigen remains undetermined. The data originate from a study of persistence of HIV-infected CD4 T cells. Study at large: The sample holds CD4+ T cells responsive to CMV or HIV-1 Gag.

Cells were stimulated with overlapping HIV-1 Gag 15-mer peptides. CD40L/CD69 double-negative CD45RO-high memory CD4+ T cells were collected. Donors were HIV-1-infected adults who began suppressive ART during chronic infection. V lost 1 base and J lost 8, with 8 bases in between. Germline-derived CDR1 and CDR2 are LGHDT and YNNKEL (reference sequence). The CDR3 loop spans 12 amino acids. Study-level findings and limits: Antigen-responding cells were enriched for degenerate expanded CDR3beta sequences.

The libraries were made with immunoSEQ version 4 in survey mode. Method: immunoSEQ multiplex PCR; TCRdb's copy keeps in-frame clones and lacks some. The data contain about 36,000 clones, 70% to 90% of them seen just once; the ten biggest clones take up about 5%. This specimen was cultured CD4+ T cells from PBMCs, taken from a patient who received antiretroviral therapy. The receptor was isolated from an adult with HIV. The donor label of this sample is uncertain. The chain combines TRBV3-1 (or the pseudogene TRBV3-2) with TRBJ1-2; D not resolved. This chain's CDR3 is CASSQVGRGYTF. DNA for the CDR3: TGTGCCAGCAGCCAAGTTGGGAGGGGCTACACCTTC.